The rows below give T cell receptor beta chains drawn from one sample of a study of blood T cell repertoires in COVID-19. The repertoire was sequenced with immunoSEQ multiplex PCR; TCRdb's copy has only in-frame clones and lacks some. The repertoire holds more than 300,000 clones, 90% seen once, with about 1% in the top ten. Sequenced input: peripheral blood. Source of these receptors: a woman in her thirties or forties with COVID-19, enrolled during active disease. The CDR3 runs from the conserved cysteine through the conserved F or W. D genes are given only for firm matches. Where a row states a size, it is once, few, many or the class of an expanded clone; other rows omit it.

TRBV29-1	.	.	TRBJ2-1	CSVEVRGAYNNEQFF	TGCAGCGTTGAAGTCAGGGGGGCGTATAACAATGAGCAGTTCTTC
TRBV14	.	once	TRBJ2-5	CASSQVMRETQYF	TGTGCCAGCAGCCAAGTCATGAGGGAGACCCAGTACTTC
TRBV5-1	.	.	TRBJ2-7	CASSLAGTPYEQYF	TGCGCCAGCAGCTTGGCGGGTACACCCTACGAGCAGTACTTC
TRBV19	TRBD1	.	TRBJ2-2	CASSGTGTNTGELFF	TGTGCCAGTAGTGGGACAGGGACGAACACCGGGGAGCTGTTTTTT
TRBV18	.	.	TRBJ1-5	CASSPRQGNQPQHF	TGTGCCAGCTCACCACGGCAGGGGAATCAGCCCCAGCATTTT
TRBV29-1	.	.	TRBJ2-1	CSVVMSGRNEQFF	TGCAGCGTTGTTATGAGCGGGCGCAATGAGCAGTTCTTC
TRBV27	TRBD1	.	TRBJ2-7	CASTKTGAYEQYF	TGTGCCAGCACCAAGACAGGGGCCTACGAGCAGTACTTC
TRBV5-1	TRBD1	.	TRBJ2-7	CASSSRDRTYEQYF	TGCGCCAGCAGCTCCCGGGACAGGACCTACGAGCAGTACTTC
TRBV27	TRBD2	.	TRBJ2-1	CASSFGREGGGEQFF	TGTGCCAGCAGTTTTGGGCGGGAGGGAGGCGGTGAGCAGTTCTTC
TRBV5-1	TRBD2	.	TRBJ2-2	CASSLWLAGAGGELFF	TGCGCCAGCAGCTTGTGGCTAGCGGGAGCCGGCGGGGAGCTGTTTTTT
TRBV4-3	TRBD1	once	TRBJ1-3	CASSQDVRTGTGNTIYF	TGCGCCAGCAGCCAAGATGTAAGGACAGGGACGGGAAACACCATATATTTT
TRBV28	TRBD1	.	TRBJ1-5	CASSLGLGDRGSRQPQHF	TGTGCCAGCAGTTTGGGACTCGGGGACAGGGGGTCAAGGCAGCCCCAGCATTTT
TRBV4-3	.	.	TRBJ2-7	CASSHQTASSYEQYF	TGCGCCAGCAGCCATCAGACAGCCTCCTCCTACGAGCAGTACTTC